This TCR beta chain was observed in a study of T cells after yellow fever vaccination. General study findings and limits: The booster response re-showed most primary clones: approximately 95% CD4, roughly 91% CD8. Peaking faster, on day 5 versus 15, the secondary response was nonetheless weaker. Just a small share of clonotypes turned up in the CD4 compartment as well as the CD8 compartment. Abundant clonotypes from the bulk population could get into FACS-sorted repertoires as contaminants.

Turning to this clonotype: Its antigen remains unidentified.

TCRdb recomputed calls from the 5' RACE reads with MiXCR, one row per CDR3 protein. In the table there are hundreds of thousands of distinct CDR3 sequences, roughly 20% of which are singletons. The CDR3 has 14 amino acids. The V end was cut by 2 bases, the J end by 5 bases, with 12 bases between. This clonotype was obtained from a man between 18 and 29 years old who received the YFV17D yellow fever vaccine. The sample here was PBMCs, taken before the yellow fever booster vaccination. The rearrangement links TRBV12-3 or TRBV12-4 to TRBJ1-2, with D uncertain. In DNA form, the CDR3 reads TGTGCCAGCAGTTTATCCGGGTCATGGTATGGCTACACCTTC. Encoded protein: CASSLSGSWYGYTF.